This T cell receptor beta chain was identified in a study of blood T cell repertoires in COVID-19. Study at large: Samples taken during acute and convalescent COVID-19 were collected in the United States, Italy and Spain. Sources were T cells, B-cell-depleted T cells, or PBMCs; the material itself was cDNA or gDNA.

Methods used by the authors: Amplified reference gene primers provided the basis for estimating nucleated cell counts. The table came from immunoSEQ multiplex PCR; TCRdb's copy has only in-frame clones and leaves some out. V and J calls and clone size are copied from that table; D and trimming were computed from the DNA. The table lists about 250,000 clones, 80% to 90% of them singletons. With 4 bases clipped from V and 4 bases from J, the junction kept 6 bases outside the gene matches. The CDR3 contains 15 residues. In germline, CDR1 is MGHRA, CDR2 YSYEKL. Exposed enrollees had met someone with a PCR-confirmed or clinician-diagnosed COVID-19 case at some point within the 2 weeks before study entry. The count of this clone is one.

This TCR was recovered from a woman aged 40 to 50 who had been exposed to COVID-19. J is TRBJ1-2 and V is TRBV4-1; 10 nucleotides line up with TRBD1. The sequencing input was PBMCs or T cells enriched from blood (not recorded which). The CDR3 region has the DNA TGCGCCAGCAGCCGGGATTGGGACAGGGGCTATGGCTACACCTTC. Translating gives CASSRDWDRGYGYTF.